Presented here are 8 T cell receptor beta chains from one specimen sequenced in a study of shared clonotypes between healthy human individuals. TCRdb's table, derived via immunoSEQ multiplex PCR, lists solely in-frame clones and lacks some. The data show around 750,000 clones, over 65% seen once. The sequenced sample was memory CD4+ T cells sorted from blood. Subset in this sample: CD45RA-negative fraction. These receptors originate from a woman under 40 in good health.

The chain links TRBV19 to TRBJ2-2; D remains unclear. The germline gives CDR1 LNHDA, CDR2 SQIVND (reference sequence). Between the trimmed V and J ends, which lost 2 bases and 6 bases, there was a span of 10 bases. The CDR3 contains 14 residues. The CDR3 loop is CASSINVRAGELFF. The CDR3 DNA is TGTGCCAGTAGTATAAATGTGAGAGCCGGGGAGCTGTTTTTT. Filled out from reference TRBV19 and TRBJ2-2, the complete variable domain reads DGGITQSPKYLFRKEGQNVTLSCEQNLNHDAMYWYRQDPGQGLRLIYYSQIVNDFQKGDIAEGYSVSREKKESFPLTVTSAQKNPTAFYLCASSINVRAGELFFGEGSRLTVL.

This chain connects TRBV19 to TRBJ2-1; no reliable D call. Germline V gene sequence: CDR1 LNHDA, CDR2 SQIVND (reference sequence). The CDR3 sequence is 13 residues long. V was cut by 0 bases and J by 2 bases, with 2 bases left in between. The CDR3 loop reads CASSIDTYNEQFF. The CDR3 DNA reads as TGTGCCAGTAGTATAGATACCTACAATGAGCAGTTCTTC.

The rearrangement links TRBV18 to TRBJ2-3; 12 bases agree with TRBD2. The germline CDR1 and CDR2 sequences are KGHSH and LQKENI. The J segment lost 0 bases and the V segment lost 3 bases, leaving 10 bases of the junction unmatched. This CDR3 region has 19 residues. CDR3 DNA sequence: TGTGCCAGCTCACCTTTGACTAGCGGGAGCCGTGCTAGCACAGATACGCAGTATTTT. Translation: CASSPLTSGSRASTDTQYF.

CDR3 sequence reads: CASSDKDYPDRETQYF. The CDR3 region has the DNA TGTGCCAGCAGTGACAAGGACTACCCAGACCGAGAGACCCAGTACTTC. This chain connects TRBV25-1 to TRBJ2-5; tentatively, D is TRBD2 (6 bases). The length of the CDR3 is 16 residues. V dropped 3 bases and J dropped 4 bases, with 18 bases sitting between them. CDR1 and CDR2 from the germline V gene are MGHDK and SYGVNS.

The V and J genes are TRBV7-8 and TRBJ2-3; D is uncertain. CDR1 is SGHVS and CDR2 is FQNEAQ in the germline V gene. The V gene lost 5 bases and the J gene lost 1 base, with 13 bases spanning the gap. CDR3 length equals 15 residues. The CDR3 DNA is TGTGCCAGCAGCCCGGACCCCTGGCGCACAGATACGCAGTATTTT. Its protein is CASSPDPWRTDTQYF.

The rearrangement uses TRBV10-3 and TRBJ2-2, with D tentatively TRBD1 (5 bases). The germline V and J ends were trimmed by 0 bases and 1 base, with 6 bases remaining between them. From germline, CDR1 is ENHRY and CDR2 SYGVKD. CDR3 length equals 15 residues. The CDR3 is CAISESTGNTGELFF. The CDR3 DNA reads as TGTGCCATCAGTGAGTCAACAGGGAACACCGGGGAGCTGTTTTTT.

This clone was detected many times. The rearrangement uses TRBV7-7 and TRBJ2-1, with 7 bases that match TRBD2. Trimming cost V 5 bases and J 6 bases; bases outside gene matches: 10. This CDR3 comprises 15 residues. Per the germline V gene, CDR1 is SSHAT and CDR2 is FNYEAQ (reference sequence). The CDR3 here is CASSPAGLAVNEQFF. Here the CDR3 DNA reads TGTGCCAGCAGCCCCGCCGGGCTAGCGGTCAATGAGCAGTTCTTC. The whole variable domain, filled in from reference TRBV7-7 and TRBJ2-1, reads GAGVSQSPRYKVTKRGQDVTLRCDPISSHATLYWYQQALGQGPEFLTYFNYEAQPDKSGLPSDRFSAERPEGSISTLTIQRTEQRDSAMYRCASSPAGLAVNEQFFGPGTRLTVL.

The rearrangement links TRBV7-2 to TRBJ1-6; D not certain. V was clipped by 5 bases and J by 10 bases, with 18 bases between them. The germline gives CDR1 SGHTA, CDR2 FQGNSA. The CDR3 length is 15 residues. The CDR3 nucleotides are TGTGCCAGCAGCCCGGCCCCGGGTGCTTGGTCACCCCTCCACTTT. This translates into CASSPAPGAWSPLHF.